The T cell receptor (beta chain) described here comes from a study of shared clonotypes between healthy human individuals. As for the study in general: The donor group consisted of a couple of women and a few men, aged 18 to 49. Overall study results and limits: Estimated clonotype richness was generally higher in naive than memory subsets. Sharing across a few donors was seen in about 5% of naive CD4 clonotypes.

This clone was seen more than once but under ten times. The antigen is not known. Profiled with immunoSEQ multiplex PCR; TCRdb holds only in-frame clones, not every one. The sample has approximately 940,000 clones, over 75% seen once; the top ten hold over 1.3%. This CDR3 is 14 amino acids long. Germline V gene data show CDR1 as GTSNPN and CDR2 as SVGIG (reference sequence). Trimming cost V 5 bases and J 5 bases; bases outside gene matches: 9. CD4+ cell separation produced CD45RA+ naive and CD45RA-negative memory subsets. Sequencing was carried out using memory CD4+ T cells sorted from blood. Sample subset: CD45RA-negative fraction. The chain has TRBV30 and TRBJ1-1, with 9 bases matching TRBD1. The source of this sequence is a man younger than 35 in good health. CDR3 DNA: TGTGCCTGGCAGACCGGGACAGGGAAGACTGAAGCTTTCTTT. Translated, it gives CAWQTGTGKTEAFF.